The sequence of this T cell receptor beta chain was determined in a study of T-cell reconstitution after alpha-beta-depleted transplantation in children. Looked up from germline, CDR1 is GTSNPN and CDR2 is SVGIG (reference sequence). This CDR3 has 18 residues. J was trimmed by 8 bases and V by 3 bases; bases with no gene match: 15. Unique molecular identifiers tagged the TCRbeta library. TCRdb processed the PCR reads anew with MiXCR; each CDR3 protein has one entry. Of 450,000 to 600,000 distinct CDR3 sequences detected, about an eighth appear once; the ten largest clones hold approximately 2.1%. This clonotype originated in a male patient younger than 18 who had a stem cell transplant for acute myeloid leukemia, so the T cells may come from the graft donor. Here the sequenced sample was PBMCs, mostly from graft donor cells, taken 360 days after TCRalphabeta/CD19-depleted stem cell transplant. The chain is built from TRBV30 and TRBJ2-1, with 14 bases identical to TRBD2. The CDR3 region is CAWSADPGLAGAIDEQFF. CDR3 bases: TGTGCCTGGAGCGCAGACCCGGGACTAGCGGGAGCAATCGATGAGCAGTTCTTC.